This T cell receptor (beta chain) was recorded in a study of technical replicates of blood from a handful of donors. TCRdb's table, derived via immunoSEQ multiplex PCR, lists solely in-frame clones and lacks some. The table has tens of thousands of clones, 80% to 90% seen once. This clone occurred a few times. Trimming removed 10 bases from V and 8 bases from J; junction bases left unmatched: 14. There are 14 residues in the CDR3. Germline loops: CDR1 MNHNS, CDR2 SASEGT. The sample comprised PBMCs. The clonotype comes from a human donor in good health. Some clones in this sample may be carry-over from other donors' samples. The V call is TRBV6-1, the J call TRBJ1-2; 9 bases are a match to TRBD1. The CDR3 bases are TGTGCCACCGAACCGGGACAGGGAAGCGCCGGCTACACCTTC. This translates into CATEPGQGSAGYTF.